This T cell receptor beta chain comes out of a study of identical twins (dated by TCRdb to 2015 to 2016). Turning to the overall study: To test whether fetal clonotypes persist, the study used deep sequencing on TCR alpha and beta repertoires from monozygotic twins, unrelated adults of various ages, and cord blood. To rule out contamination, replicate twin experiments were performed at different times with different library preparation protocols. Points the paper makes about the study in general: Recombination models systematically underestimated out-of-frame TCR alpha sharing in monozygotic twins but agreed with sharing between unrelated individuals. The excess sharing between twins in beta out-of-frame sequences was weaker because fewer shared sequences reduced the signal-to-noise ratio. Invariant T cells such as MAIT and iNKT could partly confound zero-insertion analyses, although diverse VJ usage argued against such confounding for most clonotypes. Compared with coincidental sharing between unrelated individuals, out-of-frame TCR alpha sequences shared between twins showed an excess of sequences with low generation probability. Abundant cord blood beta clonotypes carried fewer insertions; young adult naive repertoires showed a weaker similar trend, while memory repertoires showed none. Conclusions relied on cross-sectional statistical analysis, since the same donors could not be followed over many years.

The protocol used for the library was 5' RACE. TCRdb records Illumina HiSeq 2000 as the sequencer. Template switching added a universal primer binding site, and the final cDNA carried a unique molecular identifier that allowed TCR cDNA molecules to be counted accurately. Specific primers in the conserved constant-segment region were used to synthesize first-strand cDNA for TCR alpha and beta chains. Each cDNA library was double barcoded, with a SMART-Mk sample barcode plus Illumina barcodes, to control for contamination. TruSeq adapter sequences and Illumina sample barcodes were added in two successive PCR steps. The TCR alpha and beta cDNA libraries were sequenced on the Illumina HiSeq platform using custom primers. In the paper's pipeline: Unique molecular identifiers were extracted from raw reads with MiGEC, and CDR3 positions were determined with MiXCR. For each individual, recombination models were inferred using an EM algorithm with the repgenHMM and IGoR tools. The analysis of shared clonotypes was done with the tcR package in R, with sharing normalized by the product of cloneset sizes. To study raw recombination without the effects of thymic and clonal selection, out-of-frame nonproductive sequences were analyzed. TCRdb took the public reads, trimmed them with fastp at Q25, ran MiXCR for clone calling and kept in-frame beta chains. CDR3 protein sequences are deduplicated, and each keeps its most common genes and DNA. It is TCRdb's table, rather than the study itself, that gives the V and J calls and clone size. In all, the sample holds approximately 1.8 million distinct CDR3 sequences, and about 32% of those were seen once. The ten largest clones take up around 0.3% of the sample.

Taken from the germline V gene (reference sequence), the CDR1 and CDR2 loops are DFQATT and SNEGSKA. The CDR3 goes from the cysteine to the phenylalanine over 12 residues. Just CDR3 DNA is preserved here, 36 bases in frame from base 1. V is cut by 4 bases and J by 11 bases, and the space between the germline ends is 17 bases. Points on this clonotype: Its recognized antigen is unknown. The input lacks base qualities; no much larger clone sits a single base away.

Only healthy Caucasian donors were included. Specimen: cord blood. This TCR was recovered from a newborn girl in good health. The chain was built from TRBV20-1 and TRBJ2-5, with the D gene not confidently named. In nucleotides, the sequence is TGCAGTGCTACGGACCAAAACAATGAGCAGTACTTC. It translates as CSATDQNNEQYF.